This TCR beta chain was retrieved from a study of T-cell reconstitution after alpha-beta-depleted transplantation in children. The study, taken as a whole, reports: The authors attributed T-cell counts and diversity one year after transplant mostly to newly produced T cells. There were some patients whose high TCRbeta diversity at day 60 came from surviving recipient T cells and thymic progenitors.

On this clonotype itself: Antigen: not known.

The CDR3 is 21 amino acids. Trimming pared 5 bases from V and 4 bases from J, leaving 32 bases between. Germline V gene data show CDR1 as MRHNA and CDR2 as SNTAGT. Using unique molecular identifiers, the investigators prepared the TCRbeta library. TCRdb passed the PCR reads through MiXCR, listing each CDR3 protein once. The table has 400,000 to 550,000 distinct CDR3 sequences, roughly a tenth seen once; the top ten hold roughly 2%. The chain combines TRBV6-4 with TRBJ1-4; D unclear. The receptor was isolated from a child younger than 10 with inherited bone marrow failure, due to receive a stem cell transplant. Specimen: PBMCs, collected before TCRalphabeta/CD19-depleted stem cell transplant. The CDR3 bases are TGTGCCAGCAGTCCCGATGTGGCAGTGCCGGTCGACGGTGTGGGTAATGAAAAACTGTTTTTT. Its translation: CASSPDVAVPVDGVGNEKLFF.